The following is a TCR beta chain sequence with its context. These data come from a study of T cell responses to AZD1222 COVID-19 vaccine. The CDR3 consists of 13 residues. V was shortened by 3 bases and J by 2 bases, with 6 bases between the two germline ends. The germline V gene encodes CDR1 LGHNA and CDR2 YNFKEQ. Only in-frame clones appear in the TCRdb table, and some are missing; sequencing was by immunoSEQ multiplex PCR. Here the sample spans some 78,000 clones, about 83% being singletons. The source is an adult who received the AZD1222 COVID-19 vaccine. This chain links TRBV4-2 with TRBJ2-3; D not certain. Sequenced material: peripheral blood, taken 28 days after the second AZD1222 dose. The CDR3 DNA reads as TGTGCCAGCAGCCAGCGGTTCACAGATACGCAGTATTTT. Protein product: CASSQRFTDTQYF.